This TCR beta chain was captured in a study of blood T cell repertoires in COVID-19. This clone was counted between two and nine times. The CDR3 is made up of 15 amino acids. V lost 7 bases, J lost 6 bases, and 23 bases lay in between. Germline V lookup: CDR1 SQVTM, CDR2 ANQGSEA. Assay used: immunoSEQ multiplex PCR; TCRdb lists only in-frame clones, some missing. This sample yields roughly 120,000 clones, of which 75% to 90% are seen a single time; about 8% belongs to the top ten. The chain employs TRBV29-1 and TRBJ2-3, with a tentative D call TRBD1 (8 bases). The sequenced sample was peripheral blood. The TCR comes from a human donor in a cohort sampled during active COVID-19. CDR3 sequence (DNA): TGCAGCGGGGACAGGCCAACCTTTAGCGGGGATACGCAGTATTTT. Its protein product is CSGDRPTFSGDTQYF.